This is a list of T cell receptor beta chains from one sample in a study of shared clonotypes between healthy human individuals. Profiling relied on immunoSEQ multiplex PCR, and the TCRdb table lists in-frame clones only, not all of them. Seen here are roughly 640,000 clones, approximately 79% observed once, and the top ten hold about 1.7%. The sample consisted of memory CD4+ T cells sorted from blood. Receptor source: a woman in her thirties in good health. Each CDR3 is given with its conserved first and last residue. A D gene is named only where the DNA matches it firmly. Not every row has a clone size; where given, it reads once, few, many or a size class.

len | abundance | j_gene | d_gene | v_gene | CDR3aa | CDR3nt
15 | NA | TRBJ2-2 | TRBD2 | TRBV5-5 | CASSSGLAGTGELFF | TGTGCCAGCAGCTCCGGACTAGCGGGCACCGGGGAGCTGTTTTTT
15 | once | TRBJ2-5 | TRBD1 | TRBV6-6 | CASSYPGQGQETQYF | TGTGCCAGCAGTTACCCCGGACAGGGCCAAGAGACCCAGTACTTC
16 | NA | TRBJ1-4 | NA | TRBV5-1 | CASSLGGRATNEKLFF | TGCGCCAGCAGCTTGGGTGGGCGTGCAACTAATGAAAAACTGTTTTTT
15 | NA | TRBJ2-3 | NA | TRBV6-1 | CASSVVEQRTDTQYF | TGTGCCAGCAGTGTGGTGGAACAGCGCACAGATACGCAGTATTTT
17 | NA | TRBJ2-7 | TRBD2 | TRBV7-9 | CASSLGLAGGPREEQYF | TGTGCCAGCAGCTTAGGACTAGCGGGAGGGCCCAGGGAGGAGCAGTACTTC
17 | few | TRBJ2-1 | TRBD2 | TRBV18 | CASSGGTSGLFRGEQFF | TGTGCCAGCTCAGGCGGGACTAGCGGCCTATTTAGGGGTGAGCAGTTCTTC
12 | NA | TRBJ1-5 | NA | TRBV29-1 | CSVGGEDQPQHF | TGCAGCGTGGGGGGGGAGGATCAGCCCCAGCATTTT
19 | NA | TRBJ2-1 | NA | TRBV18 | CASSPPGQGSGSSYNEQFF | TGTGCCAGCTCACCACCGGGACAGGGTAGCGGGAGCTCCTACAATGAGCAGTTCTTC
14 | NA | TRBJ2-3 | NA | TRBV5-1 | CASSLGQEADTQYF | TGCGCCAGCAGCTTGGGACAGGAGGCAGATACGCAGTATTTT
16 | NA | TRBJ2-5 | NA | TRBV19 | CASKDLGSGGGKTQYF | TGTGCCAGTAAGGATTTAGGGTCCGGCGGCGGGAAGACCCAGTACTTC
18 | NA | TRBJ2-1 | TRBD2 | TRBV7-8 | CASSPELAGGSSYNEQFF | TGTGCCAGCAGCCCGGAGCTAGCGGGAGGGTCGTCCTACAATGAGCAGTTCTTC
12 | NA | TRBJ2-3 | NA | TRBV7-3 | CASSSQADTQYF | TGTGCCAGCAGCTCCCAGGCAGATACGCAGTATTTT
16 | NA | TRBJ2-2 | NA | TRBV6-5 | CASSYGGGGGTGELFF | TGTGCCAGCAGTTACGGTGGCGGAGGAGGCACCGGGGAGCTGTTTTTT
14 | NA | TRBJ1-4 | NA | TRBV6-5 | CASSYLALSEKLFF | TGTGCCAGCAGTTACCTCGCCCTCTCTGAAAAACTGTTTTTT
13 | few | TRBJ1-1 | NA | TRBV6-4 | CASSDQGTTEAFF | TGTGCCAGCAGTGACCAGGGGACCACTGAAGCTTTCTTT
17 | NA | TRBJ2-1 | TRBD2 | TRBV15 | CATSQDQVLPGGNEQFF | TGTGCCACCAGCCAAGATCAGGTCCTCCCCGGGGGGAATGAGCAGTTCTTC
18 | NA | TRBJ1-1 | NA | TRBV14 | CASSHPLRRGRKNTEAFF | TGTGCCAGCAGCCATCCTCTCCGGCGGGGGAGGAAGAACACTGAAGCTTTCTTT
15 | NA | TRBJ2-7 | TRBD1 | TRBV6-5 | CASSRRDRALVEQYF | TGTGCCAGCAGCCGTAGGGACAGGGCCCTTGTCGAGCAGTACTTC
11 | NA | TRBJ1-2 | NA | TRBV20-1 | CSARWDYGYTF | TGCAGTGCTAGATGGGACTATGGCTACACCTTC
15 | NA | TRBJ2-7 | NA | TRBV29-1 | CSVEDPRQGGYEQYF | TGCAGCGTTGAAGATCCGAGACAGGGAGGCTACGAGCAGTACTTC
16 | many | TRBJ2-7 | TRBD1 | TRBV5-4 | CASSLTTGGSIDEQYF | TGTGCCAGCAGCCTCACGACAGGGGGATCCATTGACGAGCAGTACTTC
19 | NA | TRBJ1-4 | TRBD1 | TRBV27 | CARIEVQWDRLEANEKLFF | TGTGCCAGGATAGAGGTCCAATGGGACAGGCTTGAGGCTAATGAAAAACTGTTTTTT
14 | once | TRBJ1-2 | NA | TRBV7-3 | CASSTAGSAYGYTF | TGTGCCAGCAGCACGGCAGGGAGCGCGTATGGCTACACCTTC